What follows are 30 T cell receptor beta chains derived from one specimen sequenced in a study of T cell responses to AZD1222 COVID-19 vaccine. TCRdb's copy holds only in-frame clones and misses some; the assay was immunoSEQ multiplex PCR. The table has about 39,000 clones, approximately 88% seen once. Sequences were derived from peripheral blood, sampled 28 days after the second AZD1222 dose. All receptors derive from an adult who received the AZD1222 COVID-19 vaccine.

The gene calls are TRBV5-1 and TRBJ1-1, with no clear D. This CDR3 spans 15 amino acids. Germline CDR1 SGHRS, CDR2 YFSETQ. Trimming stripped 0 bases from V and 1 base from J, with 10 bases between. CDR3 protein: CASSLGSEANTEAFF. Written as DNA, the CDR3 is TGCGCCAGCAGCTTGGGGAGCGAGGCGAACACTGAAGCTTTCTTT.

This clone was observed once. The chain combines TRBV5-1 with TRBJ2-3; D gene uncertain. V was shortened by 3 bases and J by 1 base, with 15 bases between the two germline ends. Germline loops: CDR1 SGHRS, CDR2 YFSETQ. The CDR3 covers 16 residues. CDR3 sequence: CASSSTLGTGTDTQYF. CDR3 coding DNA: TGCGCCAGCAGCTCAACGTTGGGTACGGGCACAGATACGCAGTATTTT. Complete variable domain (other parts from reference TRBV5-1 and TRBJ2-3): KAGVTQTPRYLIKTRGQQVTLSCSPISGHRSVSWYQQTPGQGLQFLFEYFSETQRNKGNFPGRFSGRQFSNSRSEMNVSTLELGDSALYLCASSSTLGTGTDTQYFGPGTRLTVL.

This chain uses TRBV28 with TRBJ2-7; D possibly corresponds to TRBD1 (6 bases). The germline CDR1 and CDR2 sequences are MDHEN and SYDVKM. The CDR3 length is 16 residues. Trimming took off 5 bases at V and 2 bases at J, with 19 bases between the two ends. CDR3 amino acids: CASSTSGATTAYEQYF. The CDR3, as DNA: TGTGCCAGCAGTACTTCAGGGGCTACAACTGCCTACGAGCAGTACTTC.

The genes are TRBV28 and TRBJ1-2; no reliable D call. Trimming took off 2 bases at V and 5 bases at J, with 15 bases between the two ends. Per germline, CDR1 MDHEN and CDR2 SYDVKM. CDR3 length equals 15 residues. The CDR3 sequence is CASSLTKVPLYGYTF. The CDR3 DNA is TGTGCCAGCAGTTTAACAAAGGTCCCACTTTATGGCTACACCTTC.

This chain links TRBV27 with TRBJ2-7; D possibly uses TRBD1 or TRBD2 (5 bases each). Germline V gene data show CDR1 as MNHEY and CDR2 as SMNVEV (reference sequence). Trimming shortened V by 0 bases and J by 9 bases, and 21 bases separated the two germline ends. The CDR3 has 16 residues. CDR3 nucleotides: TGTGCCAGCAGTTTATCTGGGGACGGTAGATACGAGGGGCAGTACTTC. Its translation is CASSLSGDGRYEGQYF.

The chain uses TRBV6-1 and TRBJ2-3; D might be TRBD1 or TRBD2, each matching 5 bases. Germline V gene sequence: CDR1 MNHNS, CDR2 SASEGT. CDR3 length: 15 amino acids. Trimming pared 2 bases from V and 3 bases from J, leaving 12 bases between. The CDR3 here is CASSERRTPTDTQYF. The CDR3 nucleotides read TGTGCCAGCAGTGAACGGAGGACACCGACAGATACGCAGTATTTT.

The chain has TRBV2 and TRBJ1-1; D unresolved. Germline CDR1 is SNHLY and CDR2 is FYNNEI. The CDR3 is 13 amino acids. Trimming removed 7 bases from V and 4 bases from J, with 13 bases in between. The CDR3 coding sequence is TGTGCCAGCACCACGACCGGATTCACTGAAGCTTTCTTT. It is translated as CASTTTGFTEAFF.

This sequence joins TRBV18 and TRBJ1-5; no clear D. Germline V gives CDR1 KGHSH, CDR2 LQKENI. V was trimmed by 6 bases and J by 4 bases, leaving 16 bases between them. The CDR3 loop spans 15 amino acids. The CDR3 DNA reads TGTGCCAGCTCGCCGCGCAGCGGGCAAAATCAGCCCCAGCATTTT. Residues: CASSPRSGQNQPQHF.

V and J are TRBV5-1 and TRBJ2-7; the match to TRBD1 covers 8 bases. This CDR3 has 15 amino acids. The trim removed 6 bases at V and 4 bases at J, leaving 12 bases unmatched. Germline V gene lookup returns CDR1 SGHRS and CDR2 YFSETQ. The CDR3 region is CASTLLTGAAYEQYF. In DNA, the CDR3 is TGCGCCAGCACCCTACTGACAGGGGCGGCGTACGAGCAGTACTTC.

The CDR3 DNA reads TGTGCCAGCAGCTTGGACCGCCGGACCCAGTACTTC. Its translation is CASSLDRRTQYF. This chain uses TRBV5-4 with TRBJ2-5; no definite D call. V was trimmed by 0 bases and J by 7 bases, leaving 7 bases between them. CDR1 and CDR2 from the germline V gene are SGHNT and YYREEE (reference sequence). The CDR3 is made up of 12 amino acids.

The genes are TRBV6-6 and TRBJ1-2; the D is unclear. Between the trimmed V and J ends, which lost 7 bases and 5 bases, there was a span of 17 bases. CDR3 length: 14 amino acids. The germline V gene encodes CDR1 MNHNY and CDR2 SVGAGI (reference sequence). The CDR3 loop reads CASTSLLSGYGYTF. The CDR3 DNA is TGTGCCAGCACCTCGTTACTTTCGGGGTATGGCTACACCTTC.

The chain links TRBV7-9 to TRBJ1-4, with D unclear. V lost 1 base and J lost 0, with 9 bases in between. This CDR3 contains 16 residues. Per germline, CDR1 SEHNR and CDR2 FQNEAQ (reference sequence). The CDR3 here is CASSLGLVATNEKLFF. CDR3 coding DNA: TGTGCCAGCAGCTTAGGTCTGGTAGCAACTAATGAAAAACTGTTTTTT.

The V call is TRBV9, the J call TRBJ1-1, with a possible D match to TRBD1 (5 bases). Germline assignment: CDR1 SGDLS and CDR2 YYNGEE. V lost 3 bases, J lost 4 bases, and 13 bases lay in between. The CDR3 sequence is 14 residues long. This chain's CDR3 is CASSAGQIATEAFF. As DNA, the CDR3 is TGTGCCAGCAGCGCCGGACAAATCGCCACTGAAGCTTTCTTT.

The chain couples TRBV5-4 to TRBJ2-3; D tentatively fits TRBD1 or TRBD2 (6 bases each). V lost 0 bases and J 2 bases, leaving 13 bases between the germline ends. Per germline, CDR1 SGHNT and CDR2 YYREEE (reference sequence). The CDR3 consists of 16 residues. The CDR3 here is CASSLVGGHSTDTQYF. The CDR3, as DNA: TGTGCCAGCAGCTTGGTCGGGGGCCACTCCACAGATACGCAGTATTTT.

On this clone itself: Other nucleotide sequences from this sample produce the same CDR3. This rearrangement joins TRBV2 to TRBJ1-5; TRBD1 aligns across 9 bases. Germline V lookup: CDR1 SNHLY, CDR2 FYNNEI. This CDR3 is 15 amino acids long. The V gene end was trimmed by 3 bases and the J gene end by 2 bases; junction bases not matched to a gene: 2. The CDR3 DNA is TGTGCCAGCAGTGAGGACAGGGGCGGCAATCAGCCCCAGCATTTT. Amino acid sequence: CASSEDRGGNQPQHF.

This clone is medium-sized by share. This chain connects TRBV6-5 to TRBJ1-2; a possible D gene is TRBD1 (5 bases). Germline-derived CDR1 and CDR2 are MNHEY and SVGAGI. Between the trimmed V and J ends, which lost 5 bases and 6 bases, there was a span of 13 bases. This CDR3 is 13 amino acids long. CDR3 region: CASSLRGEDGYTF. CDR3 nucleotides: TGTGCCAGCAGTCTAAGGGGAGAGGATGGCTACACCTTC.

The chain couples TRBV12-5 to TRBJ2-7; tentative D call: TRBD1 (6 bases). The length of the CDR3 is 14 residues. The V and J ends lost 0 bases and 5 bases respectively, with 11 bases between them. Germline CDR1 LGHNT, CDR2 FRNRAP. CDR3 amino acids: CASGLVGRGHEQYF. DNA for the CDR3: TGTGCTAGTGGTTTGGTGGGCAGGGGCCACGAGCAGTACTTC.

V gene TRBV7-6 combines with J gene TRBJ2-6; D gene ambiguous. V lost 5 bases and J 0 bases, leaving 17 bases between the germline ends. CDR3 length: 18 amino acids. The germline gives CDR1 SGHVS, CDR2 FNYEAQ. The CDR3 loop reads CASSPRNGRVSGANVLTF. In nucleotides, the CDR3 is TGTGCCAGCAGCCCCCGAAACGGACGGGTCTCTGGGGCCAACGTCCTGACTTTC. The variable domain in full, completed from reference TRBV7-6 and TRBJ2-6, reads GAGVSQSPRYKVTKRGQDVALRCDPISGHVSLYWYRQALGQGPEFLTYFNYEAQQDKSGLPNDRFSAERPEGSISTLTIQRTEQRDSAMYRCASSPRNGRVSGANVLTFGAGSRLTVL.

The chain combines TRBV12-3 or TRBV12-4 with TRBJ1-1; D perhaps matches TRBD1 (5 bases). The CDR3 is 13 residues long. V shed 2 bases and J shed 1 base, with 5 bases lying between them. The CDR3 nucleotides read TGTGCCAGCAGTTTACAGGGGAACACTGAAGCTTTCTTT. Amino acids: CASSLQGNTEAFF.

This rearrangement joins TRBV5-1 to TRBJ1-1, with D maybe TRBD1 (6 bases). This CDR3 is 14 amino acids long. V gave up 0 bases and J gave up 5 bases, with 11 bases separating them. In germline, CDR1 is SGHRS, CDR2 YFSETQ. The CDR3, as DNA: TGCGCCAGCAGCTTGGAGGCAGGGGCAACTGAAGCTTTCTTT. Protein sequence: CASSLEAGATEAFF.

CDR3 in DNA: TGTGCCAGCAGTTTACAGACCGAAACCTACGAGCAGTACTTC. This gives the protein CASSLQTETYEQYF. The chain couples TRBV28 to TRBJ2-7; D unresolved. Trimming stripped 2 bases from V and 2 bases from J, with 10 bases between. The CDR3 covers 14 residues. Germline values: CDR1 MDHEN, CDR2 SYDVKM.

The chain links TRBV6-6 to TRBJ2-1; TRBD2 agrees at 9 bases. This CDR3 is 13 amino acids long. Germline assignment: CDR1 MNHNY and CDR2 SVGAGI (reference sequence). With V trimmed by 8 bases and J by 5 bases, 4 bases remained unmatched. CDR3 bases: TGTGCCAGCGCTAGCGGGGTAAACAATGAGCAGTTCTTC. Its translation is CASASGVNNEQFF.

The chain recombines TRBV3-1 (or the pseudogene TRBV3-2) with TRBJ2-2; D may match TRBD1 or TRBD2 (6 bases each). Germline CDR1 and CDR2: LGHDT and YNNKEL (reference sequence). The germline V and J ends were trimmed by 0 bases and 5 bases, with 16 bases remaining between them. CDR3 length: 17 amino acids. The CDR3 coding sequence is TGTGCCAGCAGCCAAGATCTGGGCAGGGGAGGAACCGGGGAGCTGTTTTTT. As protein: CASSQDLGRGGTGELFF.

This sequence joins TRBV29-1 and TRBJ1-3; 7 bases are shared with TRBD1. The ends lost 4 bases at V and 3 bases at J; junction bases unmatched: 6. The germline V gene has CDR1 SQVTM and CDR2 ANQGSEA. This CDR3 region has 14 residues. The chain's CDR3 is CSVGQGLFGNTIYF. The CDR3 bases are TGCAGCGTTGGACAGGGACTGTTTGGAAACACCATATATTTT.

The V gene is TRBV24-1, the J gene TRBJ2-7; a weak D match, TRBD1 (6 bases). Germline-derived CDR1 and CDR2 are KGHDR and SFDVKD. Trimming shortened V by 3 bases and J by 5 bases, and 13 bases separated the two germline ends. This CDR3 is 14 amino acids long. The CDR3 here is CATSDPNRAHEQYF. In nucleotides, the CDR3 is TGTGCCACCAGTGATCCGAACAGGGCCCACGAGCAGTACTTC.

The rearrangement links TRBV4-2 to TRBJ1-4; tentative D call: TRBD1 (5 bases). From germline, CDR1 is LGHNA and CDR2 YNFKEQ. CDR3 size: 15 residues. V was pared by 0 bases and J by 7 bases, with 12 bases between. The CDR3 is CASSQEMGRGEKLFF. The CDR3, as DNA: TGTGCCAGCAGCCAAGAGATGGGGAGGGGTGAAAAACTGTTTTTT.

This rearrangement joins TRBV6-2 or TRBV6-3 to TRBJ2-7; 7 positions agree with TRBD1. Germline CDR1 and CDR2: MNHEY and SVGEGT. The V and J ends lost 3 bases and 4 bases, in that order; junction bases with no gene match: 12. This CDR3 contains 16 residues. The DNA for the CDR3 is TGTGCCAGCAGTTATTCCTCCGGGAAGGGGGCGTACGAGCAGTACTTC. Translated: CASSYSSGKGAYEQYF.

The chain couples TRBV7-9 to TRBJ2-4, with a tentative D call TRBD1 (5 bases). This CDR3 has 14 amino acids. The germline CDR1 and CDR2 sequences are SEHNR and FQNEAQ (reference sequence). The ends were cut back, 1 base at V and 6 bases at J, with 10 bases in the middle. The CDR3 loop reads CASSLVQGPNIQYF. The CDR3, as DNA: TGTGCCAGCAGCTTAGTTCAGGGTCCAAACATTCAGTACTTC.

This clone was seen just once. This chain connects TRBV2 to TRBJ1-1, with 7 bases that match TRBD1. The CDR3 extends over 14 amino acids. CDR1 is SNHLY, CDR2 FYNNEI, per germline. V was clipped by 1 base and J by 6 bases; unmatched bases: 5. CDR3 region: CASSEDRGNSEAFF. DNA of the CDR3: TGTGCCAGCAGTGAAGACAGGGGAAACTCTGAAGCTTTCTTT.

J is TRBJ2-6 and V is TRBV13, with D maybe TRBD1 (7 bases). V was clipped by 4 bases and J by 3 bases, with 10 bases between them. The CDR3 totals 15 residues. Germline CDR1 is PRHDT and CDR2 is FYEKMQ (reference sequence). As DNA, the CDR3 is TGTGCCAGCAGCTGGAGGGGGCGTGGGGCCAACGTCCTGACTTTC. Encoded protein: CASSWRGRGANVLTF.